This is a list of T cell receptor beta chains from one sample in a study of blood T cell repertoires in COVID-19. Sequenced by immunoSEQ multiplex PCR; TCRdb stores in-frame clones only, minus some. The sample yields 35,000 to 45,000 clones, approximately 91% seen once. The source material was peripheral blood. Receptors originate from a man between 70 and 80 years old with acute or convalescent COVID-19. CDR3s include the opening cysteine and the closing phenylalanine or tryptophan. Each record gives: clone size, V gene, J gene, D gene, CDR3 protein, CDR3 DNA. D genes are given only for firm matches. For some rows the clone size is stated as once, few or many, or as a class when expanded; others skip it.

>-|TRBV28|TRBJ2-7|TRBD1
CASSLRDREYEQYF
TGTGCCAGCAGTTTACGGGACAGGGAGTACGAGCAGTACTTC
>-|TRBV7-3|TRBJ2-3|-
CASSLGASVDTQYF
TGTGCCAGCAGCTTAGGTGCTAGCGTGGATACGCAGTATTTT
>-|TRBV28|TRBJ1-2|-
CASSTPGYGYTF
TGTGCCAGCAGCACACCGGGGTATGGCTACACCTTC
>-|TRBV27|TRBJ1-2|TRBD1
CASSYSGTGGGVYGYTF
TGTGCCAGCAGTTATTCCGGGACAGGGGGCGGTGTCTATGGCTACACCTTC
>-|TRBV18|TRBJ1-1|TRBD1
CASSTGQPLYTEAFF
TGTGCCAGCTCAACGGGACAGCCGCTCTACACTGAAGCTTTCTTT
>-|TRBV28|TRBJ2-5|-
CASSLGDRLQETQYF
TGTGCCAGCAGTTTAGGAGACAGGCTTCAAGAGACCCAGTACTTC
>-|TRBV10-3|TRBJ1-1|TRBD1
CATTLQGTAEAFF
TGTGCCACCACATTACAGGGGACGGCTGAAGCTTTCTTT
>-|TRBV5-6|TRBJ2-5|-
CASSLVELQETQYF
TGTGCCAGCAGCTTGGTAGAGTTACAAGAGACCCAGTACTTC
>-|TRBV7-8|TRBJ2-1|-
CASSLGLLFDEQFF
TGTGCCAGCAGCTTAGGTCTCCTCTTCGATGAGCAGTTCTTC
>-|TRBV4-3|TRBJ2-1|-
CASSQCNRVVDNEQFF
TGCGCCAGCAGCCAATGTAACAGGGTGGTCGACAATGAGCAGTTCTTC
>-|TRBV30|TRBJ2-2|-
CAWRCDRRTTGELFF
TGTGCCTGGAGATGCGACAGGAGAACCACCGGGGAGCTGTTTTTT
>-|TRBV4-2|TRBJ2-1|-
CASSQARGYEQFF
TGTGCCAGCAGCCAAGCTAGGGGGTATGAGCAGTTCTTC
>-|TRBV19|TRBJ2-1|-
CASSILRGAEQFF
TGTGCCAGTAGTATACTCCGGGGGGCTGAGCAGTTCTTC
>-|TRBV20-1|TRBJ1-2|TRBD1
CSASDLFGGQGSGYTF
TGCAGTGCTAGTGATCTTTTTGGTGGACAGGGGAGTGGCTACACCTTC
>-|TRBV6-5|TRBJ1-5|-
CASSSHVSNQPQHF
TGTGCCAGCAGTTCCCATGTGAGCAATCAGCCCCAGCATTTT
>-|TRBV28|TRBJ2-1|-
CASTSFPRVNEQFF
TGTGCCAGCACCTCCTTCCCCCGGGTCAATGAGCAGTTCTTC
>once|TRBV12-3/TRBV12-4|TRBJ2-1|-
CASSPGPYNEQFF
TGTGCCAGCAGCCCAGGTCCCTACAATGAGCAGTTCTTC
>-|TRBV5-4|TRBJ1-3|-
CASRGGAGNTIYF
TGTGCCAGCCGAGGGGGGGCTGGAAACACCATATATTTT
>-|TRBV6-2/TRBV6-3|TRBJ1-1|TRBD1
CASSLNRGMNTEAFF
TGTGCCAGCAGTCTAAACAGGGGCATGAACACTGAAGCTTTCTTT
>-|TRBV18|TRBJ2-7|-
CASSPSGYSYEQYF
TGTGCCAGCTCACCCTCGGGGTATTCCTACGAGCAGTACTTC
>once|TRBV9|TRBJ1-4|TRBD1
CASSVDREGEKLFF
TGTGCCAGCAGCGTGGACAGGGAGGGGGAAAAACTGTTTTTT
>-|TRBV18|TRBJ2-3|-
CASPTGIGSATDTQYF
TGTGCCAGCCCGACCGGGATCGGGAGTGCGACAGATACGCAGTATTTT
>once|TRBV5-1|TRBJ2-1|TRBD2
CASSRGLVSHNEQFF
TGCGCCAGCAGCAGGGGACTAGTTAGCCACAATGAGCAGTTCTTC
>once|TRBV5-4|TRBJ2-3|TRBD2
CASRSLAGEADTQYF
TGTGCCAGCAGGTCACTAGCGGGAGAAGCGGATACGCAGTATTTT
>-|TRBV10-3|TRBJ2-4|TRBD1
CAISVSGQGVGLQYF
TGTGCCATCAGTGTTTCCGGACAGGGAGTCGGACTTCAGTACTTC
>once|TRBV19|TRBJ1-6|-
CASSIQRGNNSPLHF
TGTGCCAGTAGTATCCAGAGGGGGAATAATTCACCCCTCCACTTT
>-|TRBV4-3|TRBJ2-1|-
CASSQDGSGEQFF
TGCGCCAGCAGCCAAGACGGAAGCGGGGAGCAGTTCTTC
>-|TRBV3-1/TRBV3-2|TRBJ1-6|TRBD1
CASSPWDSYNSPLHF
TGTGCCAGCAGCCCCTGGGACAGCTATAATTCACCCCTCCACTTT
>-|TRBV6-2/TRBV6-3|TRBJ2-3|TRBD2
CASSFRTSVADTQYF
TGTGCCAGCAGTTTCCGTACTAGCGTGGCAGATACGCAGTATTTT
>few|TRBV11-2|TRBJ2-2|-
CASSLRTTPANTGELFF
TGTGCCAGCAGCTTACGGACAACCCCCGCGAACACCGGGGAGCTGTTTTTT
>-|TRBV27|TRBJ2-5|-
CASSLGSAGETQYF
TGTGCCAGCAGTTTAGGCAGCGCGGGGGAGACCCAGTACTTC
>-|TRBV19|TRBJ1-1|-
CASSIVALNTEAFF
TGTGCCAGTAGTATAGTAGCCCTTAACACTGAAGCTTTCTTT
>-|TRBV2|TRBJ1-1|-
CASSQGMNTEAFF
TGTGCCAGCAGTCAGGGGATGAACACTGAAGCTTTCTTT
>-|TRBV7-2|TRBJ2-7|TRBD2
CASSLTSGLYEQYF
TGTGCCAGCAGCTTGACTAGCGGACTCTACGAGCAGTACTTC
>-|TRBV11-2|TRBJ2-1|TRBD1
CASSPAGTGGSFRQFF
TGTGCCAGCAGCCCCGCCGGGACAGGGGGCTCGTTTCGGCAGTTCTTC
>-|TRBV7-8|TRBJ2-7|TRBD1
CASSLRQGSHEQYF
TGTGCCAGCAGCCTCAGACAGGGTTCCCACGAGCAGTACTTC
>-|TRBV6-2/TRBV6-3|TRBJ2-7|TRBD1
CASNPDRDIYEQYF
TGTGCCAGCAACCCAGACAGGGACATCTACGAGCAGTACTTC
>once|TRBV7-2|TRBJ1-2|TRBD1
CASSSRQGIDYGYTF
TGTGCCAGCAGCTCCCGACAGGGAATCGACTATGGCTACACCTTC